A single sample is the source of the 9 T cell receptor beta chains below, sequenced in a study of T cell clonality in common variable immunodeficiency. The repertoire was sequenced with immunoSEQ multiplex PCR; TCRdb's copy has only in-frame clones and lacks some. The table lists approximately 52,000 clones, with no singletons. Specimen: peripheral blood mononuclear cells. Receptors originate from a person between 18 and 75 years old in good health.

This clone appeared many times. The CDR3 DNA, read in part, is TGCGCCAGCAGCGTGGCTGGACAGACGAACACTGAA. This gives the protein CASSVAGQTNTE. The entire CDR3 protein is CASSVAGQTNTEAFF. This chain joins TRBV5-1 and TRBJ1-1; D is possibly TRBD1 (6 bases). The read gets to within 3 residues of the CDR3 end, and the germline J gene fills in the rest. Germline CDR1 and CDR2: SGHRS and YFSETQ. The CDR3 extends over 15 amino acids. The ends were cut back, 4 bases at V and 1 base at J, with 14 bases in the middle.

This clone turned up a few times. Read data end 3 residues before the CDR3 end; the end is taken from the germline J gene. The V and J genes are TRBV7-9 and TRBJ2-1; 7 positions match TRBD1. Germline lookup yields CDR1 SEHNR and CDR2 FQNEAQ (reference sequence). The trim removed 5 bases at V and 0 bases at J, leaving 4 bases unmatched. The length of the CDR3 is 15 residues. CDR3 loop: CASSRQGSSYNEQFF. The covered CDR3 bases are TGTGCCAGCAGCCGACAGGGTAGCTCCTACAATGAG.

With regard to this clone: The missing CDR3 end, 3 residues past where the read stops, is filled in from the germline J gene. The chain carries TRBV19 and TRBJ2-2; the match to TRBD2 covers 7 bases. In germline, CDR1 is LNHDA, CDR2 SQIVND (reference sequence). The CDR3 is 14 residues long. CDR3 sequence: CASSNGGTNEKLFF. CDR3 DNA, as far as it was read: TGTGCCAGTAGTAATGGGGGGACTAATGAAAAG.

This clone was seen many times. The read terminates 3 residues before the CDR3 end, so the remaining end is supplied by the germline J gene. This chain connects TRBV7-9 to TRBJ1-1; D gene ambiguous. CDR1 and CDR2 (germline): SEHNR, FQNEAQ (reference sequence). With 5 bases removed from V and 1 base from J, the gap between germline ends came to 11 bases. The CDR3 consists of 14 residues. CDR3 DNA (partial): TGTGCCAGCAGCCCCCGAGCGGCGAACACTGAA. Its protein product is CASSPRAANTE. The whole CDR3 sequence reads CASSPRAANTEAFF. The full variable domain, its missing parts supplied by reference TRBV7-9 and TRBJ1-1, is DTGVSQNPRHKITKRGQNVTFRCDPISEHNRLYWYRQTLGQGPEFLTYFQNEAQLEKSRLLSDRFSAERPKGSFSTLEIQRTEQGDSAMYLCASSPRAANTEAFFGQGTRLTVV.

This clone showed up many times. The read finishes 3 residues shy of the CDR3 end, and the germline J gene is used to complete it. V usage is TRBV7-2 and J usage is TRBJ1-5, with 7 bases lining up with TRBD1. The trim removed 3 bases at V and 9 bases at J, leaving 11 bases unmatched. Germline V gives CDR1 SGHTA, CDR2 FQGNSA. This CDR3 has 15 residues. This chain's CDR3 is CASSLGQTSGWPQHF. The covered CDR3 bases are TGTGCCAGCAGCTTGGGACAGACGTCTGGATGGCCC.

This clone was seen at least ten times. CDR3 protein: CSVDLGLQETQYF. Incomplete CDR3 DNA: TGCAGCGTTGATCTTGGGCTCCAAGAGACC. This chain connects TRBV29-1 to TRBJ2-5; D is uncertain. The read ends 3 residues shy of where the CDR3 ends; the end is completed using the germline J gene. Trimming took off 3 bases at V and 1 base at J, with 9 bases between the two ends. The CDR3 length is 13 residues. The germline V gene encodes CDR1 SQVTM and CDR2 ANQGSEA.

This clone was picked up many times. The read falls 3 residues short of the CDR3 end, and the missing part is taken from the germline J gene. The J gene is TRBJ2-1, the V gene TRBV5-4, with no clear D. This CDR3 comprises 16 residues. Germline lookup yields CDR1 SGHNT and CDR2 YYREEE (reference sequence). Trimming removed 3 bases from V and 0 bases from J, with 13 bases in between. Incomplete CDR3 DNA: TGTGCCAGCAGCTCTGCCAGCGCCAGCTCCTACAATGAG. This sequence encodes CASSSASASSYNE. The full CDR3 protein is CASSSASASSYNEQFF.

In this sample, this clone turned up many times. The junction departs from the called germline gene at one end, perhaps through a read error. The read gets to within 3 residues of the CDR3 end, and the germline J gene fills in the rest. This chain uses TRBV7-7 with TRBJ2-7; D unclear. The CDR3 is 14 amino acids. The germline gives CDR1 SSHAT, CDR2 FNYEAQ (reference sequence). The covered CDR3 bases are TGTGCTAGCAGCCTAGAGCTAGGCAGCTACGAG. Amino acid sequence: CASSLELGSYE. The whole CDR3 sequence is CASSLELGSYEQYF.

This clone was seen many times. Read coverage stops 3 residues before the CDR3 terminus; the germline J gene supplies the remainder. This sequence joins TRBV6-2 or TRBV6-3 and TRBJ1-1, with a possible D match to TRBD1 (5 bases). The CDR3 spans 14 residues. Germline V lookup: CDR1 MNHEY, CDR2 SVGEGT. The germline V and J ends were trimmed by 2 bases and 6 bases, with 13 bases remaining between them. The DNA read from the CDR3 is TGTGCCAGCAGTTACCCAGGGTTGAGGGCTGAA. Translated: CASSYPGLRAE. The CDR3 in its entirety is CASSYPGLRAEAFF.